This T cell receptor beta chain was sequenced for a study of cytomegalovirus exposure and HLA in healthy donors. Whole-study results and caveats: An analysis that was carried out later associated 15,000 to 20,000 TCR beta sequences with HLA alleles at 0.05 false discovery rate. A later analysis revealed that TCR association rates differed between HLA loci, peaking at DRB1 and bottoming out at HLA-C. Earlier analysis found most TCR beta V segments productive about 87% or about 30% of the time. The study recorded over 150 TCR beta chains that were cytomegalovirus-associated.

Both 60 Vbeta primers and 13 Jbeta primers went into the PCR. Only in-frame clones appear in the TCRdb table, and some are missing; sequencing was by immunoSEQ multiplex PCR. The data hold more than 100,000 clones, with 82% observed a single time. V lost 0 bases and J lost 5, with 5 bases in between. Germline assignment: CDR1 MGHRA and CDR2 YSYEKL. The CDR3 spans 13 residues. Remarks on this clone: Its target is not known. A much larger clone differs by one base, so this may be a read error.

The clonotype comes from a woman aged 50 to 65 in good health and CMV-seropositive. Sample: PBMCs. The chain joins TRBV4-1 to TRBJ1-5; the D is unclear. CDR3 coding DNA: TGCGCCAGCAGCCAAGAACGGGATCAGCCCCAGCATTTT. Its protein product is CASSQERDQPQHF.